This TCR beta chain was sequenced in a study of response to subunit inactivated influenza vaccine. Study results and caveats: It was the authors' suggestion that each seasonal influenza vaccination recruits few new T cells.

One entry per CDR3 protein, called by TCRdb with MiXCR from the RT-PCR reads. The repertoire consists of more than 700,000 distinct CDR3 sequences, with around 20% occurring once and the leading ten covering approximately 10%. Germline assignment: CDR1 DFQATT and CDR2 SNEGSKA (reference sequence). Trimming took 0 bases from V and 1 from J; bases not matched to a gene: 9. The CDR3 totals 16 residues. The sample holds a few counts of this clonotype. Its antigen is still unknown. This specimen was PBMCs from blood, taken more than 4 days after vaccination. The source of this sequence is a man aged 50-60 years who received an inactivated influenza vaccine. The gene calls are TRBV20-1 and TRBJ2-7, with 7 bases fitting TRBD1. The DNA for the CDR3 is TGCAGTGCTAGAGATCCTCGACAGGGTCGATCCTACGAGCAGTACTTC. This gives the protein CSARDPRQGRSYEQYF.